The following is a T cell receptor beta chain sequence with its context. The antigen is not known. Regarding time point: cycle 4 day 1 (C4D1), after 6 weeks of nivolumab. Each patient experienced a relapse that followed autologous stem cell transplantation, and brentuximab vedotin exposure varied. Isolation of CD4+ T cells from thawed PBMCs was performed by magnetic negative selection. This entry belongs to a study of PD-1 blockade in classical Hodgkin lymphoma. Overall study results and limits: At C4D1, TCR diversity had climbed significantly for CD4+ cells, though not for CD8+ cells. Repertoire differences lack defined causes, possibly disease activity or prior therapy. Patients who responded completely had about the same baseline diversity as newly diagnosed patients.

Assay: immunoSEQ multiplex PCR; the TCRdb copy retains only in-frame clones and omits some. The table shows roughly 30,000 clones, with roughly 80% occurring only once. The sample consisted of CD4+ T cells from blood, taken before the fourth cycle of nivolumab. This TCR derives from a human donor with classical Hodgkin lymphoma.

CDR3 sequence reads: CASSSIAGATGTDTQYF. The CDR3 region has the DNA TGTGCCAGCAGCTCCATAGCGGGGGCCACAGGAACAGATACGCAGTATTTT. The chain links TRBV5-5 to TRBJ2-3; 9 bases align to TRBD2. Looked up from germline, CDR1 is SGHKS and CDR2 is YYEKEE (reference sequence). J lost 3 bases, V lost 3 bases, and 11 bases had no gene match. This CDR3 region has 17 residues.